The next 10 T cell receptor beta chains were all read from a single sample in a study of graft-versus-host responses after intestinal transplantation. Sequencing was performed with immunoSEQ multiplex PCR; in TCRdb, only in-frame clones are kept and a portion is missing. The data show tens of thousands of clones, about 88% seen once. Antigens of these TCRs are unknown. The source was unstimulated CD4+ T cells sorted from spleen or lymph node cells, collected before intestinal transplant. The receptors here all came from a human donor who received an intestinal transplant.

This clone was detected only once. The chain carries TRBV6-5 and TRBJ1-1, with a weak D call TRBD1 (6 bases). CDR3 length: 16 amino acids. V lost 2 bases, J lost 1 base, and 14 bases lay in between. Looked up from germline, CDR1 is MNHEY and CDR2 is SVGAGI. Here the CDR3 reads CASSYVQGLGNTEAFF. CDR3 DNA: TGTGCCAGCAGTTACGTTCAGGGGTTGGGGAACACTGAAGCTTTCTTT.

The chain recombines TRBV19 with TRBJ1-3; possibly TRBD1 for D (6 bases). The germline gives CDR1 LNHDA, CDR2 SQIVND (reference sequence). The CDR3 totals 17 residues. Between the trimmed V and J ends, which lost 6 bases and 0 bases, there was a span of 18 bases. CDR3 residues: CASRTGATPFSGNTIYF. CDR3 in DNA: TGTGCCAGTAGGACAGGCGCGACGCCTTTCTCTGGAAACACCATATATTTT. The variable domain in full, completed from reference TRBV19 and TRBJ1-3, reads DGGITQSPKYLFRKEGQNVTLSCEQNLNHDAMYWYRQDPGQGLRLIYYSQIVNDFQKGDIAEGYSVSREKKESFPLTVTSAQKNPTAFYLCASRTGATPFSGNTIYFGEGSWLTVV.

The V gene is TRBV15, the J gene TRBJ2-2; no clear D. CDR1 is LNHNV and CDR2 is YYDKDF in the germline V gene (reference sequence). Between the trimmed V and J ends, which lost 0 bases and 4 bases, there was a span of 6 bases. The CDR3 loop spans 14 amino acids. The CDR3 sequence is CATSRDRSTGELFF. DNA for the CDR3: TGTGCCACCAGCAGAGATAGAAGCACCGGGGAGCTGTTTTTT. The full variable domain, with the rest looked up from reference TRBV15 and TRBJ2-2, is DAMVIQNPRYQVTQFGKPVTLSCSQTLNHNVMYWYQQKSSQAPKLLFHYYDKDFNNEADTPDNFQSRRPNTSFCFLDIRSPGLGDTAMYLCATSRDRSTGELFFGEGSRLTVL.

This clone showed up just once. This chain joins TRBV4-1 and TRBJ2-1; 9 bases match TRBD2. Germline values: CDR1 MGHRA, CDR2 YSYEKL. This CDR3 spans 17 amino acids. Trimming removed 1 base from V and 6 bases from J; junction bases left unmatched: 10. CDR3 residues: CASSQVVAAGGPNEQFF. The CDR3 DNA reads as TGCGCCAGCAGCCAAGTTGTCGCCGCGGGGGGGCCCAATGAGCAGTTCTTC.

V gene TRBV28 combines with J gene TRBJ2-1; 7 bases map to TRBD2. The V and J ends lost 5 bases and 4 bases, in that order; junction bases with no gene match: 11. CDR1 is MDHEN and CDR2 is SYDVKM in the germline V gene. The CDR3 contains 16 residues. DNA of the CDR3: TGTGCCAGCAGTCCGCAACTAGCGATGGGGTACAATGAGCAGTTCTTC. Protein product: CASSPQLAMGYNEQFF.

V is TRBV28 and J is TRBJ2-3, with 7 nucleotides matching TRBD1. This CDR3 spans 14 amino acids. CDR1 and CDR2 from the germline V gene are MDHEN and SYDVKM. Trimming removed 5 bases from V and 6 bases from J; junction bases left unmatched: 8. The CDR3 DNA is TGTGCCAGCAGTCGCCAACAGGGGCGGGATACGCAGTATTTT. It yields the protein CASSRQQGRDTQYF.

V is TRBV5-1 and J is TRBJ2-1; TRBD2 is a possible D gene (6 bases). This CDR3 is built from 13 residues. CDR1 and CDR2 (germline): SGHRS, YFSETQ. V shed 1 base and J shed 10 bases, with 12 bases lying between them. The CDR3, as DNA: TGCGCCAGCAGCTTGTCCCCGGAGGGAGAGCAGTTCTTC. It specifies CASSLSPEGEQFF.

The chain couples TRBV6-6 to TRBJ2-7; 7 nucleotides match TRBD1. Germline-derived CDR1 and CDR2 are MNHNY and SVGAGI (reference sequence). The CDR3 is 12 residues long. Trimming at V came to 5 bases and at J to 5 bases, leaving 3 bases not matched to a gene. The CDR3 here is CASSITGDEQYF. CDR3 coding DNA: TGTGCCAGCAGTATAACAGGGGACGAGCAGTACTTC.

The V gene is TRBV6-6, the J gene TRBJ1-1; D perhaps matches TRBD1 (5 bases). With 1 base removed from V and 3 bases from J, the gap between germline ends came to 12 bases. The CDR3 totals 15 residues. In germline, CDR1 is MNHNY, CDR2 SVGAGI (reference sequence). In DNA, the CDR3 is TGTGCCAGCAGTTACTACTCTGACAGAGACACTGAAGCTTTCTTT. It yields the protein CASSYYSDRDTEAFF.

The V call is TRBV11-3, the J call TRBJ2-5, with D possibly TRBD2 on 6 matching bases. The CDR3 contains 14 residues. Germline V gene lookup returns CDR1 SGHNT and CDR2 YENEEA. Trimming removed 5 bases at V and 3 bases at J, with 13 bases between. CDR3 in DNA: TGTGCCAGCAGCGATAGAGGGACTGAAGAGACCCAGTACTTC. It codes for CASSDRGTEETQYF.